This T cell receptor (beta chain) was identified during a study of blood T cell repertoires in COVID-19. Original processing notes: Using reference gene primer amplification, nucleated cell counts were estimated. Assay used: immunoSEQ multiplex PCR; TCRdb lists only in-frame clones, some missing. V and J calls and clone size follow that table, whereas D and trimming were derived from the DNA. Here the sample spans about 150,000 clones, roughly 85% being singletons. This CDR3 spans 15 amino acids. Germline trimming cut 0 bases from V and 8 bases from J; bases unmatched to any gene: 2. Germline values: CDR1 MNHEY, CDR2 SMNVEV (reference sequence).

The receptor was isolated from a human donor with acute or convalescent COVID-19. The donor label of this sample is uncertain. Sequenced sample: peripheral blood. The chain carries TRBV27 and TRBJ1-6; 9 nucleotides align to TRBD1. The CDR3 nucleotides read TGTGCCAGCAGTTTATCGGACAGGGGCTATTCACCCCTCCACTTT. Amino acid sequence: CASSLSDRGYSPLHF.